These 25 T cell receptor beta chains were sequenced from one sample in a study of cytomegalovirus exposure and HLA in healthy donors. Primers: 60 Vbeta forward and 13 Jbeta reverse. Using immunoSEQ multiplex PCR, the repertoire was profiled, and TCRdb retains in-frame clones only, with some absent. The profile covers some 190,000 clones, with 76% appearing a single time and over 2% taken by the ten largest. The sequenced sample was PBMCs. All receptors derive from a woman in her twenties or thirties in good health and CMV-seropositive.

V and J are TRBV6-6 and TRBJ2-5, with a possible D match to TRBD2 (5 bases). Between the trimmed V and J ends, which lost 9 bases and 7 bases, there was a span of 9 bases. The CDR3 has 10 residues. Germline lookup yields CDR1 MNHNY and CDR2 SVGAGI (reference sequence). Here the CDR3 reads CASVSGTQYF. The CDR3 nucleotides are TGTGCCAGTGTCAGCGGGACCCAGTACTTC.

The chain carries TRBV28 and TRBJ1-6, with 11 bases lining up with TRBD1. J was trimmed by 9 bases and V by 2 bases; bases with no gene match: 3. Germline loops: CDR1 MDHEN, CDR2 SYDVKM. The CDR3 contains 15 residues. The DNA of the CDR3 is TGTGCCAGCAGTTTAGGGACAGGGGGAAGTTCACCCCTCCACTTT. Its protein product is CASSLGTGGSSPLHF.

This chain connects TRBV2 to TRBJ2-5; D gene uncertain. Germline V CDR1 and CDR2: SNHLY, FYNNEI. V lost 5 bases to trimming and J lost 2 bases, with 6 bases between them. The CDR3 consists of 12 residues. CDR3 residues: CASSRSQETQYF. In nucleotides, the CDR3 is TGTGCCAGCAGTCGTTCTCAAGAGACCCAGTACTTC.

This clone was observed a few times. The V call is TRBV2, the J call TRBJ1-1, with D tentatively TRBD1 (5 bases). This CDR3 region has 14 residues. The germline gives CDR1 SNHLY, CDR2 FYNNEI. Trimming took 2 bases from V and 1 from J, leaving 8 bases between them. The CDR3 nucleotides are TGTGCCAGCAGTGAACAGGGCCCGAACACTGAAGCTTTCTTT. Translated: CASSEQGPNTEAFF. The whole variable domain, filled in from reference TRBV2 and TRBJ1-1, reads EPEVTQTPSHQVTQMGQEVILRCVPISNHLYFYWYRQILGQKVEFLVSFYNNEISEKSEIFDDQFSVERPDGSNFTLKIRSTKLEDSAMYFCASSEQGPNTEAFFGQGTRLTVV.

The chain links TRBV6-5 to TRBJ2-5; tentative D call: TRBD1 (6 bases). Germline V CDR1 and CDR2: MNHEY, SVGAGI. V gave up 5 bases and J gave up 2 bases, with 12 bases separating them. This CDR3 is built from 14 residues. For the CDR3, the DNA is TGTGCCAGCAGTCCACAGGGAAAGCAAGAGACCCAGTACTTC. This translates into CASSPQGKQETQYF.

This chain uses TRBV19 with TRBJ1-5; a weak D match, TRBD1 (5 bases). CDR3 length: 14 residues. Germline assignment: CDR1 LNHDA and CDR2 SQIVND (reference sequence). V was clipped by 4 bases and J by 6 bases, with 13 bases between them. This chain's CDR3 is CASSRGVTSQPQHF. CDR3 nucleotide sequence: TGTGCCAGTAGTAGGGGGGTCACGAGTCAGCCCCAGCATTTT.

This sequence joins TRBV19 and TRBJ2-1; 9 nucleotides line up with TRBD1. The V and J ends lost 8 bases and 7 bases, in that order; junction bases with no gene match: 9. This CDR3 has 14 residues. Germline V gene lookup returns CDR1 LNHDA and CDR2 SQIVND (reference sequence). CDR3 coding DNA: TGTGCCAGTCTAGGGACAGGGTTTAGAAATGAGCAGTTCTTC. It codes for CASLGTGFRNEQFF.

The genes are TRBV6-6 and TRBJ2-5, with a weak D call TRBD2 (5 bases). Per germline, CDR1 MNHNY and CDR2 SVGAGI (reference sequence). The ends were cut back, 5 bases at V and 4 bases at J, with 11 bases in the middle. The CDR3 has 13 amino acids. The CDR3 region is CASSPLLGETQYF. The DNA of the CDR3 is TGTGCCAGCAGTCCATTACTAGGAGAGACCCAGTACTTC.

This clone was observed a few times. V gene TRBV5-6 combines with J gene TRBJ2-5; 8 bases match TRBD1. Trimming cost V 2 bases and J 6 bases; bases outside gene matches: 6. CDR3 length equals 14 residues. Germline CDR1 is SGHDT and CDR2 is YYEEEE. The CDR3, as DNA: TGTGCCAGCAGCTTCTCGGACAGGGAACAGACCCAGTACTTC. This codes for CASSFSDREQTQYF.

This clone was observed a single time. Distinct nucleotide sequences in the sample also encode this CDR3. This chain uses TRBV18 with TRBJ1-1; 7 bases map to TRBD1. The CDR3 spans 13 residues. The germline CDR1 and CDR2 sequences are KGHSH and LQKENI. Trimming removed 6 bases from V and 3 bases from J; junction bases left unmatched: 4. CDR3 loop: CASSSTGDTEAFF. The DNA for the CDR3 is TGTGCCAGCTCTTCAACAGGGGACACTGAAGCTTTCTTT.

This chain joins TRBV5-1 and TRBJ2-1; a weak D match, TRBD1 (5 bases). The V gene lost 0 bases and the J gene lost 10 bases, with 14 bases spanning the gap. Germline V CDR1 and CDR2: SGHRS, YFSETQ. The CDR3 is 14 residues long. The CDR3 sequence is CASSLVELGAEQFF. The CDR3 DNA sequence: TGCGCCAGCAGCTTGGTAGAGCTAGGGGCCGAGCAGTTCTTC.

This clone has only a few counts. This chain links TRBV28 with TRBJ1-3; the D gene is possibly TRBD1 (5 bases). This CDR3 contains 15 residues. Germline V gene sequence: CDR1 MDHEN, CDR2 SYDVKM. Trimming cost V 2 bases and J 4 bases, with 12 bases left between them. CDR3 in amino acids: CASSLRPGPGNTIYF. The CDR3 bases are TGTGCCAGCAGTTTAAGGCCAGGGCCGGGAAACACCATATATTTT.

This clone was detected once. The chain links TRBV5-6 to TRBJ2-3, with TRBD2 matching 7 bases. Germline assignment: CDR1 SGHDT and CDR2 YYEEEE. Trimming at V came to 0 bases and at J to 4 bases, leaving 2 bases not matched to a gene. The CDR3 spans 14 residues. The CDR3 nucleotides are TGTGCCAGCAGCTTGGCTGGGGGGGCAGATACGCAGTATTTT. Encoded protein: CASSLAGGADTQYF.

The chain couples TRBV7-2 to TRBJ2-1, with D possibly TRBD2 on 6 matching bases. Trimming stripped 1 base from V and 4 bases from J, with 8 bases between. Germline V gives CDR1 SGHTA, CDR2 FQGNSA. CDR3 length: 14 amino acids. CDR3 region: CASSLGSGYNEQFF. The CDR3, as DNA: TGTGCCAGCAGCTTAGGCAGCGGGTACAATGAGCAGTTCTTC.

V is TRBV4-2 and J is TRBJ2-2, with a tentative D call TRBD2 (5 bases). The CDR3 spans 16 residues. The germline V gene has CDR1 LGHNA and CDR2 YNFKEQ. V was shortened by 3 bases and J by 5 bases, with 16 bases between the two germline ends. In DNA, the CDR3 is TGTGCCAGCAGCCACCCCCCGGGAAGCTTGACCGGGGAGCTGTTTTTT. This codes for CASSHPPGSLTGELFF.

The V and J genes are TRBV11-3 and TRBJ2-1; 9 nucleotides match TRBD2. The V gene's germline CDR1 is SGHNT and CDR2 YENEEA. The CDR3 extends over 16 amino acids. The J segment lost 3 bases and the V segment lost 2 bases, leaving 5 bases of the junction unmatched. DNA for the CDR3: TGTGCCAGCAGCTTAATACTAGCGGGTTTCTACAATGAGCAGTTCTTC. This codes for CASSLILAGFYNEQFF.

This clone was seen more than once but under ten times. This chain joins TRBV11-3 and TRBJ2-5; tentative D call: TRBD2 (6 bases). CDR1 is SGHNT and CDR2 is YENEEA in the germline V gene. Trimming left V 1 base short and J 5 bases short, with 11 bases between. This CDR3 has 14 residues. The DNA of the CDR3 is TGTGCCAGCAGCTTAGTTAGCGGCGGGGAGACCCAGTACTTC. Translation gives CASSLVSGGETQYF. The full variable domain, completed using reference TRBV11-3 and TRBJ2-5, is EAGVVQSPRYKIIEKKQPVAFWCNPISGHNTLYWYLQNLGQGPELLIRYENEEAVDDSQLPKDRFSAERLKGVDSTLKIQPAELGDSAVYLCASSLVSGGETQYFGPGTRLLVL.

This chain uses TRBV7-7 with TRBJ2-5; D unclear. The germline V gene has CDR1 SSHAT and CDR2 FNYEAQ (reference sequence). Trimming took off 3 bases at V and 1 base at J, with 6 bases between the two ends. CDR3 length: 13 amino acids. CDR3 nucleotide sequence: TGTGCCAGCAGCTTGGCTTTCCAAGAGACCCAGTACTTC. It codes for CASSLAFQETQYF.

V and J are TRBV7-2 and TRBJ2-5, with TRBD2 as a possible D gene (6 bases). Per germline, CDR1 SGHTA and CDR2 FQGNSA. Deletions cut 4 bases from V and 1 base from J, with 13 bases between. The CDR3 covers 15 residues. CDR3 residues: CASSSGTGVQETQYF. Written as DNA, the CDR3 is TGTGCCAGCAGCTCCGGGACGGGGGTCCAAGAGACCCAGTACTTC.

The V and J genes are TRBV7-2 and TRBJ2-4; D might be TRBD2 (6 bases). CDR1 is SGHTA, CDR2 FQGNSA, per germline. The V end lost 1 base, the J end lost 0 bases, and 13 bases lay between the germline ends. The CDR3 loop spans 17 amino acids. The CDR3, as DNA: TGTGCCAGCAGCTTAGTAGCGGATTACATAGCCAAAAACATTCAGTACTTC. Translated, it gives CASSLVADYIAKNIQYF.

The chain links TRBV7-3 to TRBJ2-3, with a weak D call TRBD2 (5 bases). Germline V gene lookup returns CDR1 SGHTA and CDR2 FQGTGA. The CDR3 is 15 amino acids. Trimming shortened V by 2 bases and J by 3 bases, and 12 bases separated the two germline ends. This CDR3 is CASSLVPAETDTQYF. The CDR3 DNA follows: TGTGCCAGCAGCTTAGTCCCAGCGGAGACAGATACGCAGTATTTT.

Comments on this clone: The same CDR3 is also encoded by other DNA sequences in this sample. The V gene is TRBV6-5, the J gene TRBJ2-3; no reliable D call. V was cut by 9 bases and J by 0 bases, with 10 bases left in between. Germline V gene lookup returns CDR1 MNHEY and CDR2 SVGAGI. The CDR3 sequence is 13 residues long. CDR3 sequence reads: CASRGGSTDTQYF. The CDR3 DNA reads TGTGCCAGTAGAGGCGGTAGCACAGATACGCAGTATTTT.

This chain joins TRBV9 and TRBJ2-3, with TRBD2 as a possible D gene (7 bases). With 1 base removed from V and 3 bases from J, the gap between germline ends came to 12 bases. Germline V gene data show CDR1 as SGDLS and CDR2 as YYNGEE. This CDR3 spans 15 amino acids. CDR3 nucleotide sequence: TGTGCCAGCAGCGTACAAGGGGGAGGGACAGATACGCAGTATTTT. It translates to CASSVQGGGTDTQYF.

Only a few counts were recorded for this clone. The chain recombines TRBV4-2 with TRBJ2-7; 13 bases map to TRBD2. V gave up 2 bases and J gave up 2 bases; unmatched junction bases: 3. CDR3 length equals 16 residues. The germline V gene has CDR1 LGHNA and CDR2 YNFKEQ. The CDR3 spells CASSQPTSGGAYEQYF. The DNA of the CDR3 is TGTGCCAGCAGCCAACCCACTAGCGGGGGGGCCTACGAGCAGTACTTC.

CDR3 sequence (DNA): TGTGCCAGCAGCGTGGGGACAGGGGGTTCACCCCTCCACTTT. It specifies CASSVGTGGSPLHF. The J gene is TRBJ1-6, the V gene TRBV9; 11 bases match TRBD1. Looked up from germline, CDR1 is SGDLS and CDR2 is YYNGEE. The CDR3 extends over 14 amino acids. The trim removed 2 bases at V and 9 bases at J, leaving 1 base unmatched.